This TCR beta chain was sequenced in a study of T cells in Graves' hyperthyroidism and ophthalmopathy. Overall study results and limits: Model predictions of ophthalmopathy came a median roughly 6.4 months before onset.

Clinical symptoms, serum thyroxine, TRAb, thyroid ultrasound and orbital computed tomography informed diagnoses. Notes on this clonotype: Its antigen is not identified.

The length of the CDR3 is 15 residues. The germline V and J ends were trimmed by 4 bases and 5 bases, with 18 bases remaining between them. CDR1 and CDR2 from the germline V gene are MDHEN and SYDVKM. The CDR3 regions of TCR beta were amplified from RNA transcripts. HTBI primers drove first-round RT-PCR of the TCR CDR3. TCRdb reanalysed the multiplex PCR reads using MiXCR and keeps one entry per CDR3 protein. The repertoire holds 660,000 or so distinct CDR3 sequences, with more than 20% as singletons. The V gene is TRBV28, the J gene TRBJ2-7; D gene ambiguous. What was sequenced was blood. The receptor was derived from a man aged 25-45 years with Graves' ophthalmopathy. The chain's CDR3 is CASSSYDTPLDEQYF. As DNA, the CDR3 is TGTGCCAGCAGTTCATACGACACACCCCTGGACGAGCAGTACTTC.